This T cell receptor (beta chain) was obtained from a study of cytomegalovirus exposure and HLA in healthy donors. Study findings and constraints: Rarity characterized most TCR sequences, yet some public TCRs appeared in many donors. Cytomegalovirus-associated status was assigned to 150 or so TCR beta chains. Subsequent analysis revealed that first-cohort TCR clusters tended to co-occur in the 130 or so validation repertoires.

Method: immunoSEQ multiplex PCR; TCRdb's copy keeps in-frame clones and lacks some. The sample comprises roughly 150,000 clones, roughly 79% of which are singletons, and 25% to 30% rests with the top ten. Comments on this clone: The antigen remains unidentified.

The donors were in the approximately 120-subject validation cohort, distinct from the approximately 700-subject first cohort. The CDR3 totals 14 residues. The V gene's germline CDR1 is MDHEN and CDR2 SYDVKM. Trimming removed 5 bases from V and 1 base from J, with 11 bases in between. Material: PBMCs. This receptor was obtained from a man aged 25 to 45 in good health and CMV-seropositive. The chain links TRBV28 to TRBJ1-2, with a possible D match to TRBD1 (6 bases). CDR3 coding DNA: TGTGCCAGCAGTCCGGACAGTAATAACTATGGCTACACCTTC. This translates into CASSPDSNNYGYTF.